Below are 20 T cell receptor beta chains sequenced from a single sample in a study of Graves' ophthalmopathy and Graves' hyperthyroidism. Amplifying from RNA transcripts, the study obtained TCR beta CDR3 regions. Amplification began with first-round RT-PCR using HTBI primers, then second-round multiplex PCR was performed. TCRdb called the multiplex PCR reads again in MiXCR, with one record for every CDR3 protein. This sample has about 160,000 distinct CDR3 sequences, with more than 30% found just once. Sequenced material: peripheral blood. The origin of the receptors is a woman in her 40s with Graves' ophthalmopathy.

The CDR3 nucleotides are TGCAGTGCTAGAGACTGGGGGAATGAAGCTTTCTTT. As protein: CSARDWGNEAFF. The chain has TRBV20-1 and TRBJ1-1, with a tentative D call TRBD1 (5 bases). V was clipped by 0 bases and J by 7 bases, with 9 bases between them. CDR1 is DFQATT, CDR2 SNEGSKA, per germline (reference sequence). The CDR3 has 12 residues.

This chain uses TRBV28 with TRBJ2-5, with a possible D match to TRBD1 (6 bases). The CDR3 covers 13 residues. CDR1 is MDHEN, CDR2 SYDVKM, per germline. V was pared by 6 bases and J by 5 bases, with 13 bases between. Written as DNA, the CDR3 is TGTGCCAGCAGCCAGGGGTACAGCGAGACCCAGTACTTC. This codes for CASSQGYSETQYF. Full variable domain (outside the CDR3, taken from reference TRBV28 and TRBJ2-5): DVKVTQSSRYLVKRTGEKVFLECVQDMDHENMFWYRQDPGLGLRLIYFSYDVKMKEKGDIPEGYSVSREKKERFSLILESASTNQTSMYLCASSQGYSETQYFGPGTRLLVL.

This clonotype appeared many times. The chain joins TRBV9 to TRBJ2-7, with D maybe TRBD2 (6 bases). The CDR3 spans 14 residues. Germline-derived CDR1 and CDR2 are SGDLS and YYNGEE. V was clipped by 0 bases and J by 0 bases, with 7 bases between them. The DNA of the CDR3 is TGTGCCAGCAGCGTAGGCGGGGTCTCCTACGAGCAGTACTTC. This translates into CASSVGGVSYEQYF.

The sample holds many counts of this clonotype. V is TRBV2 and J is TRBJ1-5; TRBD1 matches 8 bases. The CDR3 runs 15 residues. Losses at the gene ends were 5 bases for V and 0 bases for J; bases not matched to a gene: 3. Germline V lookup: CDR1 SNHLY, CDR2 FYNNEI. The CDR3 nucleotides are TGTGCCAGCAGTCGACAGGGGTCTAGCAATCAGCCCCAGCATTTT. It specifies CASSRQGSSNQPQHF.

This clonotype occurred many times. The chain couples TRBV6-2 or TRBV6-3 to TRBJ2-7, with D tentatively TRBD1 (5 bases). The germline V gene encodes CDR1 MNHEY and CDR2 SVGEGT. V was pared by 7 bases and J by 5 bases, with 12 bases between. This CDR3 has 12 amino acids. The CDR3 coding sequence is TGTGCCAGCACCAAGGGGTTCCACGAGCAGTACTTC. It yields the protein CASTKGFHEQYF.

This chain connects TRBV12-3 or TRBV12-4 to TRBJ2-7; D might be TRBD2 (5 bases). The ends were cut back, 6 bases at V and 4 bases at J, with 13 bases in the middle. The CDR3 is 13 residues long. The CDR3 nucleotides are TGTGCCAGCAGCGGAGGACTGGGGTACGAGCAGTACTTC. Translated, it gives CASSGGLGYEQYF.

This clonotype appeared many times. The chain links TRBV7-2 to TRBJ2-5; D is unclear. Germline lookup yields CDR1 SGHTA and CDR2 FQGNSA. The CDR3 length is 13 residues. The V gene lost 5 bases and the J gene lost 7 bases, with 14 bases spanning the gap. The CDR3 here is CASSPDWVGTQYF. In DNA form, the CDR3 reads TGTGCCAGCAGCCCCGACTGGGTGGGGACCCAGTACTTC.

CDR3 coding DNA: TGTGCCAGCAGCCAACTCTCGGGGACGCAGGTGTCGTCTGGGGCCAACGTCCTGACTTTC. Its translation: CASSQLSGTQVSSGANVLTF. The V call is TRBV4-2, the J call TRBJ2-6; tentatively, D is TRBD1 or TRBD2 (5 bases each). The V gene's germline CDR1 is LGHNA and CDR2 YNFKEQ. The V and J ends lost 2 bases and 1 base respectively, with 21 bases between them. CDR3 size: 20 residues.

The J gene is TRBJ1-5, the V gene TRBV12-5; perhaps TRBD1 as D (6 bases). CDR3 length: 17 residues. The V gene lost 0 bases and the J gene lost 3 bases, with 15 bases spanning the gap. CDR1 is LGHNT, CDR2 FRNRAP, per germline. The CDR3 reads CASGLVVGGQYNQPQHF. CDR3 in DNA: TGTGCTAGTGGTTTGGTAGTAGGAGGACAGTACAATCAGCCCCAGCATTTT. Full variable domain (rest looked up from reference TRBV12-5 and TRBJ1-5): DARVTQTPRHKVTEMGQEVTMRCQPILGHNTVFWYRQTMMQGLELLAYFRNRAPLDDSGMPKDRFSAEMPDATLATLKIQPSEPRDSAVYFCASGLVVGGQYNQPQHFGDGTRLSIL.

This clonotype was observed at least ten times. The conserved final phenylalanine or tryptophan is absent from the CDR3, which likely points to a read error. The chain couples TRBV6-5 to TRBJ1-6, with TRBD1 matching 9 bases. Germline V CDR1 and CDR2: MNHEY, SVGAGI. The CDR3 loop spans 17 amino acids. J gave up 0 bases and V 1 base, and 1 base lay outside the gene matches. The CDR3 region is CASSYLGQGSYNSPLHL. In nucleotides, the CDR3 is TGTGCCAGCAGTTACTTGGGACAGGGCTCCTATAATTCACCCCTCCACTTG.

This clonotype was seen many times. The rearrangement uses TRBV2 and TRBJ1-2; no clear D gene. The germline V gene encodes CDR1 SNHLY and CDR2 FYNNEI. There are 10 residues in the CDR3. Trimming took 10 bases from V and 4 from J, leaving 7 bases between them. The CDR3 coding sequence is TGTGCCACCGCGATCTATGGCTACACCTTC. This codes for CATAIYGYTF.

The CDR3 here is CASSLTGTLQVAFF. Here the CDR3 DNA reads TGTGCCAGCAGTTTGACTGGGACACTGCAAGTGGCTTTCTTT. The chain links TRBV28 to TRBJ1-1, with D perhaps TRBD1 (6 bases). The CDR3 length is 14 residues. Trimming cost V 3 bases and J 11 bases, with 19 bases left between them. Germline loops: CDR1 MDHEN, CDR2 SYDVKM.

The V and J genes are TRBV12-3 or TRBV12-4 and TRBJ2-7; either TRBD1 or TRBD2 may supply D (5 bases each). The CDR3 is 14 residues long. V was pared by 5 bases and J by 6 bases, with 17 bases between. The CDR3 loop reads CASSPPLLGGEQYF. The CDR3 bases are TGTGCCAGCAGTCCTCCCCTCCTTGGGGGCGAGCAGTACTTC.

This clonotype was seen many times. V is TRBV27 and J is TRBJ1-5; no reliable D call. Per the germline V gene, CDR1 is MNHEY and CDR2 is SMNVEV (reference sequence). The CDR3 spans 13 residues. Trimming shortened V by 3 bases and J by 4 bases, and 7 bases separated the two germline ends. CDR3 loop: CASSFIANQPQHF. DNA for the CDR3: TGTGCCAGCAGTTTTATAGCAAATCAGCCCCAGCATTTT.

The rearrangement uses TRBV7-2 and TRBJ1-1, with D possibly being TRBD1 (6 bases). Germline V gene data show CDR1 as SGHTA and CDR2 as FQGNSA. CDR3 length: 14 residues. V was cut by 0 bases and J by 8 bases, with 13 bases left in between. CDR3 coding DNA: TGTGCCAGCAGCTTAGCGTTTGTTGGGACAGAAGCTTTCTTT. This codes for CASSLAFVGTEAFF.

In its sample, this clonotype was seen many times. The CDR3 sequence is CASNTGLGQPQHF. The CDR3 DNA reads TGTGCCAGCAATACAGGACTCGGTCAGCCCCAGCATTTT. This sequence joins TRBV6-5 and TRBJ1-5; maybe TRBD1 (5 bases). The germline V and J ends were trimmed by 7 bases and 6 bases, with 13 bases remaining between them. This CDR3 contains 13 residues. The V gene's germline CDR1 is MNHEY and CDR2 SVGAGI.

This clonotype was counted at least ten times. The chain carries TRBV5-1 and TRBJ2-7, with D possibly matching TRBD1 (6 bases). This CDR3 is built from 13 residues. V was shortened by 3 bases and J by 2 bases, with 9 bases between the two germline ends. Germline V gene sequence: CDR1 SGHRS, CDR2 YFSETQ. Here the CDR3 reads CASSWGTTYEQYF. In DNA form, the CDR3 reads TGCGCCAGCAGCTGGGGGACAACCTACGAGCAGTACTTC.

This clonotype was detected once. The CDR3 is CASSIVLGQGSGYTF. The DNA for the CDR3 is TGTGCCAGTAGTATAGTTCTCGGACAGGGGAGCGGCTACACCTTC. The genes are TRBV19 and TRBJ1-2; 9 nucleotides align to TRBD1. The CDR3 loop spans 15 amino acids. V gave up 1 base and J gave up 8 bases; unmatched junction bases: 8. CDR1 LNHDA and CDR2 SQIVND come from the germline V gene (reference sequence).

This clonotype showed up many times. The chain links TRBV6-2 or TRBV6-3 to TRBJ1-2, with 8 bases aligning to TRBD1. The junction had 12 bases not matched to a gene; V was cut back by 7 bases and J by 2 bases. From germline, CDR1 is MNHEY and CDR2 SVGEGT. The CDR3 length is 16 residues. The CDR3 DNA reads TGTGCCAGCAACTCTGACGACGGACAGGGCAACTATGGCTACACCTTC. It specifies CASNSDDGQGNYGYTF.

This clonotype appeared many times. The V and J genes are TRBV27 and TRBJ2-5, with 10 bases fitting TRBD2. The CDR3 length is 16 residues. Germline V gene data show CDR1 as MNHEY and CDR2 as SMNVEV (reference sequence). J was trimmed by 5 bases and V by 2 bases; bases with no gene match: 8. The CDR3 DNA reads TGTGCCAGCAGTTTAATCCAGCGGGGGGGCTGGGAGACCCAGTACTTC. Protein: CASSLIQRGGWETQYF.